This T cell receptor beta chain was obtained from a study of cytomegalovirus exposure and HLA in healthy donors. Notes on the study in general: Common viral pathogens seemed, in a later analysis, to connect with several of the most significant clusters.

Primers for the PCR totalled 60 Vbeta and 13 Jbeta. Clones were read by immunoSEQ multiplex PCR, and TCRdb kept only the in-frame ones, dropping some. Of 72,000 or so clones listed, roughly 81% are singletons. The CDR3 runs to 15 residues. V was clipped by 0 bases and J by 1 base, with 10 bases between them. Germline values: CDR1 SGHAT, CDR2 FQNNGV. Details on this clone: Its antigen is undetermined.

This receptor was taken from a human donor in good health. J is TRBJ2-7 and V is TRBV11-2; the D is unclear. The sequenced material came from PBMCs. The CDR3 DNA reads as TGTGCCAGCAGCTTAGACGTTGGCTCATCCTACGAGCAGTACTTC. Amino acid sequence: CASSLDVGSSYEQYF. The full variable domain, with the rest looked up from reference TRBV11-2 and TRBJ2-7, is EAGVAQSPRYKIIEKRQSVAFWCNPISGHATLYWYQQILGQGPKLLIQFQNNGVVDDSQLPKDRFSAERLKGVDSTLKIQPAKLEDSAVYLCASSLDVGSSYEQYFGPGTRLTVT.